One and the same sample provided the 27 T cell receptor beta chains below, sequenced in a study of T cell repertoires in cytomegalovirus infection. TCRdb processed the reads anew with MiXCR; each CDR3 protein has one entry. In the table there are 650,000 to 850,000 distinct CDR3 sequences, almost 30% of which are singletons. Their antigens remain unidentified. The sample consisted of cultured CD8+ T cells from PBMCs, taken from culture after CMV antigen stimulation. All receptors come from a human donor in good health (CMV status not recorded). Some clones in this sample may be carry-over from other donors' samples.

This clonotype is a singleton in its sample. The CDR3 DNA reads TGTGCCAGCTCACCAGCAGGGAAGACTGAAGCTTTCTTT. It yields the protein CASSPAGKTEAFF. The chain uses TRBV18 and TRBJ1-1; maybe TRBD1 (5 bases). In germline, CDR1 is KGHSH, CDR2 LQKENI. CDR3 length equals 13 residues. V was pared by 2 bases and J by 5 bases, with 9 bases between.

The table lists this clonotype with many counts. The chain is built from TRBV7-6 and TRBJ1-1; D gene unclear. The V end was cut by 5 bases, the J end by 2 bases, with 21 bases between. Germline CDR1 reads SGHVS; CDR2 reads FNYEAQ. The CDR3 covers 17 residues. The CDR3 sequence is CASSPTSRVGLNTEAFF. CDR3 sequence (DNA): TGTGCCAGCAGCCCTACTTCCCGGGTGGGTCTCAACACTGAAGCTTTCTTT.

This clonotype was counted ten times or more. The chain couples TRBV7-8 to TRBJ2-3, with no clear D. Germline loops: CDR1 SGHVS, CDR2 FQNEAQ. The V end was cut by 2 bases, the J end by 2 bases, with 5 bases between. The CDR3 is made up of 13 amino acids. The CDR3 coding sequence is TGTGCCAGCAGCTTACGACCCACAGATACGCAGTATTTT. Amino acids: CASSLRPTDTQYF. Supplemented by reference TRBV7-8 and TRBJ2-3, the full variable domain reads GAGVSQSPRYKVAKRGQDVALRCDPISGHVSLFWYQQALGQGPEFLTYFQNEAQLDKSGLPSDRFFAERPEGSVSTLKIQRTQQEDSAVYLCASSLRPTDTQYFGPGTRLTVL.

Of note for this clonotype: One junction end disagrees with the germline gene, perhaps due to a read error. V usage is TRBV7-6 and J usage is TRBJ2-5; 10 positions match TRBD1. The germline V gene encodes CDR1 SGHVS and CDR2 FNYEAQ. CDR3 length: 15 residues. CDR3 sequence: CASSPGTGEEETQYF. CDR3 sequence (DNA): TGTGCTAGCAGCCCGGGGACAGGGGAGGAAGAGACCCAGTACTTC.

The sample holds a few counts of this clonotype. This chain uses TRBV5-6 with TRBJ2-1, with TRBD1 identical over 7 bases. The CDR3 is made up of 15 amino acids. CDR1 SGHDT and CDR2 YYEEEE come from the germline V gene. V dropped 0 bases and J dropped 2; count of bases not matched to a gene: 2. For the CDR3, the DNA is TGTGCCAGCAGCTTGGTTGGGACAGCCTACAATGAGCAGTTCTTC. Amino acids: CASSLVGTAYNEQFF.

The V call is TRBV6-5, the J call TRBJ1-6; no clear D. In germline, CDR1 is MNHEY, CDR2 SVGAGI. The CDR3 is 13 amino acids. V dropped 5 bases and J dropped 12 bases, with 14 bases sitting between them. CDR3 residues: CASSLIQEGPLHF. The CDR3 DNA is TGTGCCAGCAGTCTAATCCAGGAAGGACCCCTCCACTTT.

On this clonotype: At one of its ends the junction is not consistent with the germline gene, which may arise from a read error. The gene calls are TRBV6-4 and TRBJ2-1; D possibly corresponds to TRBD2 (7 bases). Germline-derived CDR1 and CDR2 are MRHNA and SNTAGT. The CDR3 extends over 15 amino acids. The CDR3 sequence is CASSEGGGAWNEQFF. The CDR3 DNA reads TGTGCCAGCAGTGAAGGGGGGGGGGCTTGGAATGAGCAGTTCTTT.

The sample holds many counts of this clonotype. One end of the junction fails to match germline, which may point to a read error. The V call is TRBV7-2, the J call TRBJ1-3, with no clear D. Per the germline V gene, CDR1 is SGHTA and CDR2 is FQGNSA. The CDR3 extends over 15 amino acids. The CDR3 DNA is TGTGCCAGCAGTTTAGGGAGGAGCTCTGGAAACACCATATATTTT. Amino acid sequence: CASSLGRSSGNTIYF.

This clonotype was seen repeatedly, ten times or more. The chain has TRBV7-6 and TRBJ2-4, with a possible D match to TRBD1 (6 bases). There are 17 residues in the CDR3. Germline CDR1 is SGHVS and CDR2 is FNYEAQ. The germline V and J ends were trimmed by 1 base and 4 bases, with 17 bases remaining between them. CDR3 nucleotide sequence: TGTGCCAGCAGCTTAGATAGGCAGGGGCCCCCGAAAAACATTCAGTACTTC. Translation: CASSLDRQGPPKNIQYF.

This clonotype was detected many times. The chain couples TRBV7-2 to TRBJ1-1; D is unclear. V shed 2 bases and J shed 1 base, with 11 bases lying between them. Per germline, CDR1 SGHTA and CDR2 FQGNSA. The CDR3 consists of 15 residues. CDR3 sequence: CASSLLGQKNTEAFF. CDR3 in DNA: TGTGCCAGCAGCTTACTGGGCCAGAAGAACACTGAAGCTTTCTTT.

A few counts support this clonotype. The V gene is TRBV20-1, the J gene TRBJ2-7, with 9 bases aligning to TRBD1. CDR3 length: 14 amino acids. Trimming cost V 1 base and J 2 bases; bases outside gene matches: 3. CDR1 and CDR2 (germline): DFQATT, SNEGSKA (reference sequence). The CDR3 bases are TGCAGTGCTAGAGCGAGGACAGGGGCCTACGAGCAGTACGTC. Translated: CSARARTGAYEQYV.

This clonotype appeared many times. The chain carries TRBV7-9 and TRBJ2-4, with 9 bases that match TRBD2. V lost 3 bases and J lost 5; bases outside the gene matches: 11. Germline CDR1 reads SEHNR; CDR2 reads FQNEAQ (reference sequence). The CDR3 sequence is 17 residues long. DNA of the CDR3: TGTGCCAGCAGCTTTCCTTGGCGGGGGGGCGGAGAAAACATTCAGTACTTC. Protein sequence: CASSFPWRGGGENIQYF.

About this clonotype: This may stem from a read error, because a much larger clone lies one nucleotide away. The V gene is TRBV7-8, the J gene TRBJ1-2; D might be TRBD1 (5 bases). This CDR3 comprises 15 residues. With 5 bases removed from V and 3 bases from J, the gap between germline ends came to 16 bases. Germline V gene lookup returns CDR1 SGHVS and CDR2 FQNEAQ. The CDR3 protein is CASSPGYGADYGYTF. The CDR3 region has the DNA TGTGCCAGCAGCCCCGGATATGGGGCGGACTATGGCTACACCTTC.

This clonotype was counted a few times. The chain has TRBV6-2 or TRBV6-3 and TRBJ1-5, with D hard to call. V lost 2 bases to trimming and J lost 0 bases, with 8 bases between them. Germline loops: CDR1 MNHEY, CDR2 SVGEGT. CDR3 length: 15 amino acids. CDR3: CASSYNTDSNQPQHF. Written as DNA, the CDR3 is TGTGCCAGCAGTTACAATACCGATAGCAATCAGCCCCAGCATTTT.

V gene TRBV7-9 combines with J gene TRBJ1-2; TRBD1 matches at 10 bases. Trimming cost V 5 bases and J 0 bases; bases outside gene matches: 3. CDR1 is SEHNR, CDR2 FQNEAQ, per germline (reference sequence). This CDR3 is 15 amino acids long. Here the CDR3 reads CASSTGTGANYGYTF. The DNA of the CDR3 is TGTGCCAGCAGCACCGGGACAGGGGCTAACTATGGCTACACCTTC.

The chain has TRBV12-3 or TRBV12-4 and TRBJ2-3, with unresolved D. The CDR3 is 13 amino acids. V lost 3 bases and J lost 4, with 8 bases in between. CDR3 DNA sequence: TGTGCCAGCAGTTTGTACTCCTCAGATACGCAGTATTTT. The encoded protein is CASSLYSSDTQYF.

The rearrangement joins TRBV27 to TRBJ2-3, with D tentatively TRBD2 (5 bases). There are 11 residues in the CDR3. Germline V CDR1 and CDR2: MNHEY, SMNVEV (reference sequence). Trimming left V 2 bases short and J 12 bases short, with 9 bases between. CDR3 protein: CASSLGAVQYF. The DNA of the CDR3 is TGTGCCAGCAGTTTAGGAGCGGTACAGTATTTT.

This clonotype was detected only a few times. The chain carries TRBV23-1 and TRBJ1-5; possible D gene TRBD1, 6 bases. TRBV23-1 is labeled an ORF, and its function is uncertain. The CDR3 loop spans 17 amino acids. The V and J ends lost 2 bases and 1 base respectively, with 15 bases between them. CDR3 DNA sequence: TGCGCCAGCAGTCAAATTGCGGGGGGCGCGAGCAATCAGCCCCAGCATTTT. This gives the protein CASSQIAGGASNQPQHF.

This rearrangement joins TRBV12-3 or TRBV12-4 to TRBJ2-1; 9 bases line up with TRBD1. The CDR3 extends over 14 amino acids. Trimming cost V 4 bases and J 7 bases; bases outside gene matches: 5. This CDR3 is CASSSDRGGNEQFF. The CDR3 region has the DNA TGTGCCAGCAGTTCGGACAGGGGAGGGAATGAGCAGTTCTTC.

This clonotype has a single count. The chain employs TRBV4-1 and TRBJ2-1; 7 bases are shared with TRBD1. The CDR3 runs 15 residues. V gave up 2 bases and J gave up 7 bases; unmatched junction bases: 8. Germline V gene sequence: CDR1 MGHRA, CDR2 YSYEKL. The CDR3 sequence: CASSQIPAGGNEQFF. The CDR3 DNA follows: TGCGCCAGCAGCCAAATACCGGCAGGGGGTAATGAGCAGTTCTTC.

The CDR3 nucleotides are TGCGCCAGCAGCTTGGATTTAACTTACAATGAGCAGTTCTTC. Translation: CASSLDLTYNEQFF. The gene calls are TRBV5-1 and TRBJ2-1; the D is unclear. Trimming took off 0 bases at V and 4 bases at J, with 8 bases between the two ends. Germline CDR1 is SGHRS and CDR2 is YFSETQ. The CDR3 consists of 14 residues.

This clonotype was picked up a small number of times. This sequence joins TRBV7-9 and TRBJ2-1; tentatively, D is TRBD2 (5 bases). The CDR3 totals 15 residues. The germline V and J ends were trimmed by 4 bases and 11 bases, with 21 bases remaining between them. Germline V lookup: CDR1 SEHNR, CDR2 FQNEAQ (reference sequence). CDR3 sequence (DNA): TGTGCCAGCAGCTCCTACCGGGATATGGTCGGTAAGCAGTTCTTC. It specifies CASSSYRDMVGKQFF.

The genes are TRBV7-3 and TRBJ2-3; a weak D match, TRBD1 (5 bases). CDR3 length: 15 amino acids. The germline V gene has CDR1 SGHTA and CDR2 FQGTGA. Deletions cut 1 base from V and 4 bases from J, with 12 bases between. CDR3 protein: CASSLKGLYADTQYF. The DNA for the CDR3 is TGTGCCAGCAGCTTAAAGGGGCTTTACGCAGATACGCAGTATTTT.

The chain links TRBV6-1 to TRBJ1-2, with a weak D call TRBD1 (6 bases). Trimming pared 8 bases from V and 8 bases from J, leaving 21 bases between. Germline V lookup: CDR1 MNHNS, CDR2 SASEGT. The CDR3 has 14 residues. The CDR3 region is CASFTGGARFGYTF. Here the CDR3 DNA reads TGTGCCAGCTTCACCGGGGGGGCGCGTTTCGGCTACACCTTC.

The chain uses TRBV15 and TRBJ2-7; 9 nucleotides agree with TRBD2. Germline V gene sequence: CDR1 LNHNV, CDR2 YYDKDF (reference sequence). Losses at the gene ends were 1 base for V and 1 base for J; bases not matched to a gene: 11. The CDR3 contains 18 residues. The CDR3 bases are TGTGCCACCAGCAGAGGGCCCCCTGGCGGGGGGGTTTCCTACGAGCAGTACTTC. Encoded protein: CATSRGPPGGGVSYEQYF.

The chain couples TRBV7-2 to TRBJ2-7, with 9 bases that match TRBD1. The CDR3 is 13 residues long. V lost 6 bases to trimming and J lost 2 bases; unmatched junction nucleotides: 2. Germline CDR1 SGHTA, CDR2 FQGNSA. The CDR3 here is CASSRQGAYEQYV. The CDR3 DNA reads as TGTGCCAGCAGTCGACAGGGGGCCTACGAGCAGTACGTC.

In the case of this clonotype: This may arise from a read error, as a much more abundant clone is one base away. The V and J genes are TRBV12-3 or TRBV12-4 and TRBJ2-1; D gene unclear. Trimming shortened V by 6 bases and J by 4 bases, and 19 bases separated the two germline ends. This CDR3 is 16 amino acids long. CDR3 DNA: TGTGCCAGCAGCCCATTTCAGCCACTCCTTTACAATGAGCAGTTCTTC. As protein: CASSPFQPLLYNEQFF.